These 25 T cell receptor beta chains were sequenced from one sample in a study of T cell repertoires in cytomegalovirus infection. What these receptors recognize is not known. One entry per CDR3 protein, called by TCRdb with MiXCR from the reads. The data hold roughly 920,000 distinct CDR3 sequences, with about 33% observed a single time. Sequencing was performed on cultured CD8+ T cells from PBMCs, taken from culture after CMV antigen stimulation. The source of these receptors is a human donor in good health (CMV status not recorded). Some clones in this sample may be carry-over from other donors' samples.

This chain uses TRBV6-1 with TRBJ2-1; a weak D match, TRBD1 (6 bases). V was cut by 1 base and J by 3 bases, with 10 bases left in between. This CDR3 region has 15 residues. Germline loops: CDR1 MNHNS, CDR2 SASEGT. The CDR3 loop is CASSEGQGLYNEQFF. In nucleotides, the CDR3 is TGTGCCAGCAGTGAAGGCCAGGGGCTCTACAATGAGCAGTTCTTC.

The V and J genes are TRBV27 and TRBJ2-3; perhaps D is TRBD1 or TRBD2 (5 bases each). There are 15 residues in the CDR3. Trimming shortened V by 3 bases and J by 2 bases, and 12 bases separated the two germline ends. CDR1 is MNHEY, CDR2 SMNVEV, per germline (reference sequence). The CDR3 sequence is CASSFGTVITDTQYF. The CDR3 nucleotides read TGTGCCAGCAGTTTCGGGACGGTGATCACAGATACGCAGTATTTT.

The rearrangement joins TRBV25-1 to TRBJ1-2; TRBD1 is a possible D gene (6 bases). The CDR3 covers 14 residues. Germline lookup yields CDR1 MGHDK and CDR2 SYGVNS. V was clipped by 1 base and J by 4 bases, with 10 bases between them. This chain's CDR3 is CASSEFPGAYGYTF. The CDR3 coding sequence is TGTGCCAGCAGTGAATTCCCAGGGGCCTATGGCTACACCTTC.

This rearrangement joins TRBV4-1 to TRBJ2-1; D unresolved. Looked up from germline, CDR1 is MGHRA and CDR2 is YSYEKL. Trimming left V 1 base short and J 2 bases short, with 15 bases between. This CDR3 is built from 17 residues. CDR3 in amino acids: CASSQGSGRSTYNEQFF. The CDR3 DNA reads TGCGCCAGCAGCCAAGGGTCCGGGCGGTCTACCTACAATGAGCAGTTCTTC.

The rearrangement joins TRBV9 to TRBJ2-3, with TRBD2 identical over 9 bases. V dropped 0 bases and J dropped 8; count of bases not matched to a gene: 7. Germline-derived CDR1 and CDR2 are SGDLS and YYNGEE. CDR3 size: 15 residues. CDR3 amino acids: CASSVGGGAHVTQYF. CDR3 in DNA: TGTGCCAGCAGCGTAGGCGGGGGGGCCCATGTTACGCAGTATTTT.

This clonotype was counted between two and nine times. The genes are TRBV29-1 and TRBJ2-4; D unclear. The CDR3 is 11 residues long. The germline V gene encodes CDR1 SQVTM and CDR2 ANQGSEA. V lost 7 bases, J lost 1 base, and 5 bases lay in between. The DNA of the CDR3 is TGCAGCGGACGGGCCAAAAACATTCAGTACTTC. As protein: CSGRAKNIQYF.

By frequency in the sample, this clonotype is medium-sized. The V gene is TRBV7-2, the J gene TRBJ2-7, with D tentatively TRBD1 (5 bases). Trimming took 6 bases from V and 0 from J, leaving 18 bases between them. Germline V gives CDR1 SGHTA, CDR2 FQGNSA. The CDR3 runs 16 residues. CDR3 sequence reads: CASSYNGARVSYEQYV. The CDR3 coding sequence is TGTGCCAGCAGTTATAATGGGGCCCGGGTCTCCTACGAGCAGTACGTC.

A few counts support this clonotype. The chain is built from TRBV15 and TRBJ2-3; D is undetermined. The CDR3 has 14 amino acids. Germline CDR1 reads LNHNV; CDR2 reads YYDKDF (reference sequence). The germline V and J ends were trimmed by 8 bases and 0 bases, with 12 bases remaining between them. CDR3 loop: CATSLLGSTDTQYF. CDR3 sequence (DNA): TGTGCCACCTCGCTTCTGGGTAGCACAGATACGCAGTATTTT.

CDR3 protein: CASLAGGTEAFF. CDR3 sequence (DNA): TGTGCCAGCCTCGCAGGGGGCACTGAAGCTTTCTTT. The chain combines TRBV28 with TRBJ1-1, with 7 nucleotides matching TRBD1. Unmatched junction bases numbered 4, after V lost 8 bases and J lost 4 bases. The CDR3 extends over 12 amino acids. Germline CDR1 and CDR2: MDHEN and SYDVKM.

This rearrangement joins TRBV24-1 to TRBJ1-5; TRBD1 matches 8 bases. Germline CDR1 KGHDR, CDR2 SFDVKD. CDR3 length: 15 amino acids. Trimming at V came to 2 bases and at J to 4 bases, leaving 3 bases not matched to a gene. The DNA of the CDR3 is TGTGCCACCAGTGATTCCGGGACAGGAAATCAGCCCCAGCATTTT. It codes for CATSDSGTGNQPQHF.

In its sample, this clonotype was seen a few times. This chain connects TRBV2 to TRBJ2-7; 7 bases align to TRBD1. This CDR3 spans 12 amino acids. Trimming at V came to 10 bases and at J to 4 bases, leaving 7 bases not matched to a gene. From germline, CDR1 is SNHLY and CDR2 FYNNEI. CDR3 nucleotide sequence: TGTGCCACCTGGGACAGACCTTACGAGCAGTACGTC. It yields the protein CATWDRPYEQYV.

This clonotype was observed a handful of times. This chain uses TRBV7-3 with TRBJ2-3; 10 bases are a match to TRBD2. The germline V gene encodes CDR1 SGHTA and CDR2 FQGTGA. The CDR3 totals 12 residues. V gave up 11 bases and J gave up 7 bases; unmatched junction bases: 6. The CDR3 nucleotides read TGTGCCGGAGCGGGGGGGCAAAATACGCAGTATTTT. Amino acid sequence: CAGAGGQNTQYF.

This clonotype showed up just a few times. The chain links TRBV24-1 to TRBJ1-6; 7 nucleotides line up with TRBD1. The CDR3 has 16 amino acids. The germline gives CDR1 KGHDR, CDR2 SFDVKD. With V trimmed by 3 bases and J by 10 bases, 11 bases remained unmatched. The CDR3 nucleotides read TGTGCCACCAGTGATGCAATACACAGGGGTGGATCACCCCTCCACTTT. Translating gives CATSDAIHRGGSPLHF.

The chain employs TRBV7-2 and TRBJ1-5; D ambiguous. Germline values: CDR1 SGHTA, CDR2 FQGNSA. Trimming removed 1 base at V and 8 bases at J, with 15 bases between. The length of the CDR3 is 15 residues. The DNA of the CDR3 is TGTGCCAGCAGCTTAGTTCCAGGCCGAGATAAGCCCCAGCATTTT. Amino acid sequence: CASSLVPGRDKPQHF.

The chain couples TRBV4-1 to TRBJ1-2, with 7 bases fitting TRBD1. Germline values: CDR1 MGHRA, CDR2 YSYEKL. J was trimmed by 5 bases and V by 7 bases; bases with no gene match: 16. The CDR3 sequence is 16 residues long. The CDR3 DNA reads TGCGCCAGCACCGCATCAAACATCGGGACAGCTTATGGCTACACCTTC. This sequence encodes CASTASNIGTAYGYTF.

This clonotype came up a few times. V and J are TRBV7-6 and TRBJ2-2; D is perhaps TRBD2 (6 bases). Germline CDR1 SGHVS, CDR2 FNYEAQ. Trimming removed 2 bases from V and 7 bases from J, with 17 bases in between. The CDR3 spans 16 residues. CDR3 sequence reads: CASSLPSVEGIGELFF. As DNA, the CDR3 is TGTGCCAGCAGCTTACCTAGCGTCGAGGGGATCGGGGAGCTGTTTTTT.

This chain connects TRBV27 to TRBJ1-1; TRBD1 agrees at 8 bases. Germline V gives CDR1 MNHEY, CDR2 SMNVEV (reference sequence). V was clipped by 3 bases and J by 4 bases; unmatched bases: 4. The CDR3 is made up of 14 amino acids. The CDR3 here is CASSFTGGATEAFF. CDR3 coding DNA: TGTGCCAGCAGTTTCACAGGGGGGGCCACTGAAGCTTTCTTT.

This clonotype has a handful of counts. The chain joins TRBV2 to TRBJ1-1, with 12 bases fitting TRBD1. The V gene's germline CDR1 is SNHLY and CDR2 FYNNEI. V lost 11 bases and J lost 2; bases outside the gene matches: 12. This CDR3 spans 16 amino acids. The DNA for the CDR3 is TGTGCCGGAGATGGGGACAGGGGGCTAAGTAACACTGAAGCTTTCTTT. As protein: CAGDGDRGLSNTEAFF. Full variable domain (remainder filled in from reference TRBV2 and TRBJ1-1): EPEVTQTPSHQVTQMGQEVILRCVPISNHLYFYWYRQILGQKVEFLVSFYNNEISEKSEIFDDQFSVERPDGSNFTLKIRSTKLEDSAMYFCAGDGDRGLSNTEAFFGQGTRLTVV.

This clonotype was counted only a few times. The chain is built from TRBV4-1 and TRBJ2-1, with 8 bases lining up with TRBD2. The germline CDR1 and CDR2 sequences are MGHRA and YSYEKL. The junction had 8 bases not matched to a gene; V was cut back by 1 base and J by 9 bases. CDR3 length: 15 residues. CDR3 nucleotide sequence: TGCGCCAGCAGCCAAGGGCTCGGGGGGGACTTTGAGCAGTTCTTC. Its protein is CASSQGLGGDFEQFF.

The chain uses TRBV5-1 and TRBJ1-2, with 7 bases fitting TRBD1. V shed 0 bases and J 6 bases; nucleotides not matched to a gene: 5. The germline V gene has CDR1 SGHRS and CDR2 YFSETQ. This CDR3 contains 14 residues. The CDR3 region is CASSLGDSSDGYTF. The CDR3 nucleotides read TGCGCCAGCAGCTTGGGGGACAGCTCGGATGGCTACACCTTC. The whole variable domain, filled in from reference TRBV5-1 and TRBJ1-2, reads KAGVTQTPRYLIKTRGQQVTLSCSPISGHRSVSWYQQTPGQGLQFLFEYFSETQRNKGNFPGRFSGRQFSNSRSEMNVSTLELGDSALYLCASSLGDSSDGYTFGSGTRLTVV.

V gene TRBV7-9 combines with J gene TRBJ2-5; tentative D call: TRBD1 (6 bases). CDR3 size: 15 residues. From germline, CDR1 is SEHNR and CDR2 FQNEAQ (reference sequence). V was cut by 6 bases and J by 2 bases, with 16 bases left in between. CDR3 region: CASRARDKTQETQYF. The CDR3 nucleotides are TGTGCCAGCAGGGCCCGGGACAAGACACAAGAGACCCAGTACTTC.

This clonotype was counted a few times. The chain employs TRBV6-1 and TRBJ1-5; no clear D gene. The V and J ends lost 3 bases and 1 base respectively, with 13 bases between them. From germline, CDR1 is MNHNS and CDR2 SASEGT. The CDR3 length is 16 residues. CDR3 sequence (DNA): TGTGCCAGCAGTGAGTTCCATTTCCTCAGCAATCAGCCCCAGCATTTT. Translated, it gives CASSEFHFLSNQPQHF.

The chain uses TRBV13 and TRBJ2-1; 12 nucleotides line up with TRBD2. CDR1 is PRHDT and CDR2 is FYEKMQ in the germline V gene (reference sequence). This CDR3 is built from 17 residues. Trimming cost V 1 base and J 3 bases; bases outside gene matches: 4. CDR3 in DNA: TGTGCCAGCAGCTTAGCTAGCGGGGGGGCCGGCTACAATGAGCAGTTCTTC. This translates into CASSLASGGAGYNEQFF.

This clonotype came up a few times. The chain uses TRBV7-9 and TRBJ1-1, with 11 nucleotides matching TRBD1. V shed 5 bases and J 2 bases; nucleotides not matched to a gene: 7. CDR3 length equals 16 residues. The V gene's germline CDR1 is SEHNR and CDR2 FQNEAQ (reference sequence). The CDR3 protein is CASSLKDRGPNTEAFF. CDR3 nucleotide sequence: TGTGCCAGCAGCCTGAAGGACAGGGGGCCCAACACTGAAGCTTTCTTT. The complete variable domain, with remaining parts taken from reference TRBV7-9 and TRBJ1-1, reads DTGVSQNPRHKITKRGQNVTFRCDPISEHNRLYWYRQTLGQGPEFLTYFQNEAQLEKSRLLSDRFSAERPKGSFSTLEIQRTEQGDSAMYLCASSLKDRGPNTEAFFGQGTRLTVV.

The rearrangement joins TRBV7-6 to TRBJ2-3; TRBD1 or TRBD2 may be the D gene (5 bases each). Germline CDR1 is SGHVS and CDR2 is FNYEAQ. The CDR3 totals 15 residues. Trimming cost V 5 bases and J 4 bases, with 16 bases left between them. CDR3 sequence (DNA): TGTGCCAGCAGCCCCCTGCCGGGGCCATCAGATACGCAGTATTTT. As protein: CASSPLPGPSDTQYF.